This is a list of T cell receptor beta chains from one sample in a study of cytomegalovirus exposure and HLA in healthy donors. The assay was immunoSEQ multiplex PCR, and TCRdb's table has in-frame clones only and misses some. The sample contains about 83,000 clones, roughly four fifths of which appear only once. Sequencing was carried out using PBMCs. These receptor sequences come from a woman aged 25-40 years in good health and CMV-seronegative. The CDR3 runs from the conserved cysteine through the conserved F or W.

16	TRBV5-1	CASSLVAVEAYNEQFF
13	TRBV30	CAWSEDRLETQYF
18	TRBV4-2	CASSLIRLASGSTDTQYF
14	TRBV5-1	CASSSTGNTGELLF
16	TRBV19	CASSIDRVRGDNEQFF
16	TRBV5-1	CASSLDGVEMNTEAFF
15	TRBV5-1	CASSLFDREPNEQFF
17	TRBV2	CASSPGTSGRGSNEQFF
13	TRBV6-5	CASRRGPSGEQFF
14	TRBV9	CASSPRQGADIQYF
15	TRBV11-2	CASSRRTGETYEQYF
14	TRBV19	CASSIPDRNYGYTF
17	TRBV28	CASSLEGQGATGYGYTF